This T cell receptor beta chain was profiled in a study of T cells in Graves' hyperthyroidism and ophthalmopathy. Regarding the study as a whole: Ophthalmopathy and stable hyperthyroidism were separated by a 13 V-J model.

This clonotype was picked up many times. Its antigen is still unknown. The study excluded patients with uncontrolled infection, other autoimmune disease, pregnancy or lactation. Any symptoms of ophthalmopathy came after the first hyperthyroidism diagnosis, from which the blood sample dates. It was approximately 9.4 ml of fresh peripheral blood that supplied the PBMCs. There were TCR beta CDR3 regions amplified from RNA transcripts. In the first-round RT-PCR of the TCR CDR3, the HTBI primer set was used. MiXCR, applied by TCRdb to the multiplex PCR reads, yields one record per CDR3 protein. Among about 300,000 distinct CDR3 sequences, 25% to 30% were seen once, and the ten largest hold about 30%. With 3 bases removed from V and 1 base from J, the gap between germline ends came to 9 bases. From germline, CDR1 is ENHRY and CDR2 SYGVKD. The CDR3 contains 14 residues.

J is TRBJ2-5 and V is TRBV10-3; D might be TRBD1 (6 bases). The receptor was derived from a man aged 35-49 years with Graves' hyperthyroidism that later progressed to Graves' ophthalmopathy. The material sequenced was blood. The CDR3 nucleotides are TGTGCCATCAGTGAAGGACAGCCCCAAGAGACCCAGTACTTC. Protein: CAISEGQPQETQYF.